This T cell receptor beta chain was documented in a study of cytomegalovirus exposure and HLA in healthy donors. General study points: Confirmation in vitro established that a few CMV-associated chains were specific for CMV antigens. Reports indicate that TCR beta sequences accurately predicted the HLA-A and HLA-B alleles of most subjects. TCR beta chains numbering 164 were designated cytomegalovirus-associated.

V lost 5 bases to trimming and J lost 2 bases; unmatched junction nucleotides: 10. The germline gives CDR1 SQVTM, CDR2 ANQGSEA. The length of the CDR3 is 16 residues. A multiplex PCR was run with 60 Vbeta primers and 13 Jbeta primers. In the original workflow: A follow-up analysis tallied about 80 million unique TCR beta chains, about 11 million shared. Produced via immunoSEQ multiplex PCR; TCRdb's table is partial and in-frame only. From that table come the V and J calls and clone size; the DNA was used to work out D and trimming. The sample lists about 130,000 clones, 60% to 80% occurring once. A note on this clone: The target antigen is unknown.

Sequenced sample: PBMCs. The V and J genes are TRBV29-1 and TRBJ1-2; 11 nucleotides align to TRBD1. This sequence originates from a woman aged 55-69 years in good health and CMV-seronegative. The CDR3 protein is CSVSGGQGGLNYGYTF. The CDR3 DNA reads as TGCAGCGTTTCGGGGGGACAGGGGGGCCTGAACTATGGCTACACCTTC.